Listed below are T cell receptor beta chains from one sample, sequenced in a study of cytomegalovirus exposure and HLA in healthy donors. Assay: immunoSEQ multiplex PCR; the TCRdb copy retains only in-frame clones and omits some. The table lists 150,000 to 200,000 clones, about two thirds of them singletons. Sequencing was done on a sample of PBMCs. The receptors shown here come from a woman aged 18 to 35 in good health and CMV-seropositive. The CDR3 runs from the conserved cysteine through the conserved F or W. The D gene is left open where the match is weak. Expanded clones are given a class, and other clones once, few, many or no size at all.

J,D,V,size,DNA,CDR3
TRBJ2-2,.,TRBV14,.,TGTGCCAGCAGCCGAATAGGGGCTGCTGGCACCGGGGAGCTGTTTTTT,CASSRIGAAGTGELFF
TRBJ2-3,.,TRBV4-3,.,TGCGCCAGCAGCCAAGAAAGTTATCCCGGCGGTACGCAGTATTTT,CASSQESYPGGTQYF
TRBJ2-7,TRBD1,TRBV30,.,TGTGCCTGGGCTGAAGCAGGGGGTTACGAGCAGTACTTC,CAWAEAGGYEQYF
TRBJ2-3,TRBD2,TRBV5-1,.,TGCGCCAGCAGCTTGATGACAGCGGGGGGCACAGATACGCAGTATTTT,CASSLMTAGGTDTQYF
TRBJ1-2,TRBD1,TRBV4-1,.,TGCGCCAGCAGCCAAGGGGACAGTCTTCTCTATGGCTACACCTTC,CASSQGDSLLYGYTF
TRBJ1-4,TRBD1,TRBV7-9,.,TGTGCCAGCAGCCCCCCGACAGGGCTTAATGAAAAACTGTTTTTT,CASSPPTGLNEKLFF
TRBJ2-5,.,TRBV5-6,.,TGTGCCAGCAGCGCGTCGGTCCAAGAGACCCAGTACTTC,CASSASVQETQYF
TRBJ2-7,TRBD2,TRBV7-9,once,TGTGCCAGCGGCAAGGGGCTAGCGGGAGGTTATTCAGGCCTCGAGCAGTACTTC,CASGKGLAGGYSGLEQYF
TRBJ2-7,.,TRBV27,few,TGTGCCAGCAAGGCGGGCAGGGGTACGTACGAGCAGTACTTC,CASKAGRGTYEQYF
TRBJ1-2,.,TRBV4-1,.,TGCGCCAGCAGCCCCGGGCACAGGGAGTTACGTGGCTACACCTTC,CASSPGHRELRGYTF
TRBJ1-5,TRBD1,TRBV29-1,.,TGCAGCGCCGCAAGGGGGCCGTATCAGCCCCAGCATTTT,CSAARGPYQPQHF
TRBJ1-2,.,TRBV27,.,TGTGCCAGCAGTCCTACCTCCGGGACAACTTATGGCTACACCTTC,CASSPTSGTTYGYTF
TRBJ1-1,TRBD1,TRBV29-1,few,TGCAGCGCCCTCAGGGGGCAGCCTCAGTCGGAAGCTTTCTTT,CSALRGQPQSEAFF
TRBJ1-1,.,TRBV19,.,TGTGCCAGTAGTATGTCAGTGAACACTGAAGCTTTCTTT,CASSMSVNTEAFF
TRBJ2-1,.,TRBV30,.,TGTGCCTGGAGAACAACAAAACCGGGACTCGCGCAGTTCTTC,CAWRTTKPGLAQFF
TRBJ1-5,TRBD1,TRBV27,.,TGTGCCAGCAGTTGGACAGGGTCAAGTCAGCCCCAGCATTTT,CASSWTGSSQPQHF
TRBJ2-5,.,TRBV7-9,.,TGTGCCAGCAGCCCCCGAACGGCCCGGGGGATCCAAGAGACCCAGTACTTC,CASSPRTARGIQETQYF
TRBJ2-7,TRBD2,TRBV27,.,TGTGCCAGCAGTTTAGGGGCTAGGGAGGGATACTACGAGCAGTACTTC,CASSLGAREGYYEQYF
TRBJ2-1,TRBD2,TRBV6-1,few,TGTGCCAGCAGTTTACAAGCGGGGGGTGCTAATGAGCAGTTCTTC,CASSLQAGGANEQFF
TRBJ1-4,.,TRBV15,few,TGTGCCACCAGCGGATTAACCCAGGGGAATGAAAAACTGTTTTTT,CATSGLTQGNEKLFF
TRBJ1-1,.,TRBV27,.,TGTGCCAGCAGCCACGATACAGGGAACACTGAAGCTTTCTTT,CASSHDTGNTEAFF
TRBJ1-3,TRBD1,TRBV28,.,TGTGCCAGCAGTTCCATTACAGGGGGGGACACCATATATTTT,CASSSITGGDTIYF
TRBJ2-3,TRBD2,TRBV7-9,.,TGTGCCAGCTTCAGGACTAGCCCCATTCTCAACGATACGCAGTATTTT,CASFRTSPILNDTQYF
TRBJ1-1,.,TRBV5-5,.,TGTGCCAGCAGCCCCGAGGGATTTTGGGTGAACACTGAAGCTTTCTTT,CASSPEGFWVNTEAFF